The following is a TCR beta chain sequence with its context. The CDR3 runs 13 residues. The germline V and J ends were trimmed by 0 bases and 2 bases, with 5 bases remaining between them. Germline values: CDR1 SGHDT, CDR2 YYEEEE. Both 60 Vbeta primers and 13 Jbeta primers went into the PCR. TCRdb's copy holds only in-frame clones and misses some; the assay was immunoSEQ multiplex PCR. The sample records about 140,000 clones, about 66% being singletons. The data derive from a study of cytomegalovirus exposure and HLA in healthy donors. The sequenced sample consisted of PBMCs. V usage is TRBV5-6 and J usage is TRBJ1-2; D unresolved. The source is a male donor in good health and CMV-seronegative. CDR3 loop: CASSLGQNYGYTF. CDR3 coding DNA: TGTGCCAGCAGCTTGGGCCAGAACTATGGCTACACCTTC.